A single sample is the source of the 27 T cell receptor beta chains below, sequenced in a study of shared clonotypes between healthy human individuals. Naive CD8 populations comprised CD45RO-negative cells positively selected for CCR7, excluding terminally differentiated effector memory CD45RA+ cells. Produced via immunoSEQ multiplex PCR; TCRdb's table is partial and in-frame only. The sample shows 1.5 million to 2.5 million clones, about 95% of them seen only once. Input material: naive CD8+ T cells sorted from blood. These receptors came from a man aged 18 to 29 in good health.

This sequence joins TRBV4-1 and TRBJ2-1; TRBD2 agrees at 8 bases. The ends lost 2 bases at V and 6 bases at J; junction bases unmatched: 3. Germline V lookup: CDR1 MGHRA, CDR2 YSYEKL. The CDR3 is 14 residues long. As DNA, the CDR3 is TGCGCCAGCAGCCAAAGACTAGCGAGCAATGAGCAGTTCTTC. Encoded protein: CASSQRLASNEQFF.

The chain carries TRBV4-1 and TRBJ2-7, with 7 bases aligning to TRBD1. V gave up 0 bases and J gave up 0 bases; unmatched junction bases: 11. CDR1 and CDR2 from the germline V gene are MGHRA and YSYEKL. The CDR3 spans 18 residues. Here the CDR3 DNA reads TGCGCCAGCAGCCAAGAAAGGACGGCTGGACAGGCCTCCTACGAGCAGTACTTC. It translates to CASSQERTAGQASYEQYF.

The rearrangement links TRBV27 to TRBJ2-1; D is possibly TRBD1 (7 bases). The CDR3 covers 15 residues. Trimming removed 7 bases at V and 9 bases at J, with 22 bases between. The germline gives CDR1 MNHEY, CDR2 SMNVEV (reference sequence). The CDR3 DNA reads TGTGCCAGCACCAATACCCCAGGGGGGTACGGTGAGCAGTTCTTC. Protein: CASTNTPGGYGEQFF.

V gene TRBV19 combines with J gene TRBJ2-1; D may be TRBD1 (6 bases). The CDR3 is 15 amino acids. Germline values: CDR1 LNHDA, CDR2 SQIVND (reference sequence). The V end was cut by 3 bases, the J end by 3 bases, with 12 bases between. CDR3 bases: TGTGCCAGTAGTATTGTAAGGGGGAACTACAATGAGCAGTTCTTC. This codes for CASSIVRGNYNEQFF.

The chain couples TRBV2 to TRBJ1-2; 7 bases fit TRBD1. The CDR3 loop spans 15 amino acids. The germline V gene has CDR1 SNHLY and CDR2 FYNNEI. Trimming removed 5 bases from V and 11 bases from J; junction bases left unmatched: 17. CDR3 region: CASSPETGLTMRYTF. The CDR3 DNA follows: TGTGCCAGCAGTCCCGAGACAGGGCTTACTATGCGGTACACCTTC.

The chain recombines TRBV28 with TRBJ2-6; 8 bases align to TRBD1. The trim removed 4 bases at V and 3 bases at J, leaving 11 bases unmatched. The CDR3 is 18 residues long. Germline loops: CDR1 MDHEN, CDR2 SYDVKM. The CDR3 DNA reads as TGTGCCAGCAGTTCCGAAGGACAGGGAACATTTGGGGCCAACGTCCTGACTTTC. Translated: CASSSEGQGTFGANVLTF.

The CDR3 coding sequence is TGTGCCAGCAGCCTTTATGACCAAGGAATGTACGAGCAGTACTTC. It codes for CASSLYDQGMYEQYF. This sequence joins TRBV11-2 and TRBJ2-7; D not resolved. There are 15 residues in the CDR3. With 5 bases removed from V and 4 bases from J, the gap between germline ends came to 18 bases. Germline V CDR1 and CDR2: SGHAT, FQNNGV.

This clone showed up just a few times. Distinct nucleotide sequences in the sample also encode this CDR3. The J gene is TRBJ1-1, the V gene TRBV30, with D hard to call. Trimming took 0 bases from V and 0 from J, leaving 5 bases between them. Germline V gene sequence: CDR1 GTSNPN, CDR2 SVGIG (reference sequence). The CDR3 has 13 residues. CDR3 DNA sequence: TGTGCCTGGAGTGTACAAGTGAACACTGAAGCTTTCTTT. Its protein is CAWSVQVNTEAFF.

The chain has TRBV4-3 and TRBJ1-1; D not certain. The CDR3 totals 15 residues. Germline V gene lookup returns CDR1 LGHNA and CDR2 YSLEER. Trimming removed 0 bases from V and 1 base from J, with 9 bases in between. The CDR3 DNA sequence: TGCGCCAGCAGCCAAGATAGTACGGCGAACACTGAAGCTTTCTTT. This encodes CASSQDSTANTEAFF.

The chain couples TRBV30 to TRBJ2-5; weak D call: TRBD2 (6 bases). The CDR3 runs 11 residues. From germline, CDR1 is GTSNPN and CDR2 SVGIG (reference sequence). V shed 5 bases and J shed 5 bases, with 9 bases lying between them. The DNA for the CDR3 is TGTGCCTGGGGGACTGCGGAGACCCAGTACTTC. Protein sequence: CAWGTAETQYF.

DNA of the CDR3: TGTGCCAGTAGTATTGGGGCGTTGTGGAATCAGCCCCAGCATTTT. This sequence encodes CASSIGALWNQPQHF. This chain joins TRBV19 and TRBJ1-5, with D perhaps matching TRBD1 (5 bases). The CDR3 loop spans 15 amino acids. Germline values: CDR1 LNHDA, CDR2 SQIVND (reference sequence). The ends were cut back, 3 bases at V and 4 bases at J, with 13 bases in the middle.

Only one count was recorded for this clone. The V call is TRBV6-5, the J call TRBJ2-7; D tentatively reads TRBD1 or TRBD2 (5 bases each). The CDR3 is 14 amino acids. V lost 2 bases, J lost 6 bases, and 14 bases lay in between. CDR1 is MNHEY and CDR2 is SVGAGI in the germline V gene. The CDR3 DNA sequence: TGTGCCAGCAGTTACAACGGGGACGCTCGCGAGCAGTACTTC. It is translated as CASSYNGDAREQYF.

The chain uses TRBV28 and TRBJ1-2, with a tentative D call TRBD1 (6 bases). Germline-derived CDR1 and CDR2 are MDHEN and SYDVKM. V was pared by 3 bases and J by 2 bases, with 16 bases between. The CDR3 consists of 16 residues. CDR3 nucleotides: TGTGCCAGCAGTTTGAGGGGGGAGGGCTTAAACTATGGCTACACCTTC. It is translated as CASSLRGEGLNYGYTF.

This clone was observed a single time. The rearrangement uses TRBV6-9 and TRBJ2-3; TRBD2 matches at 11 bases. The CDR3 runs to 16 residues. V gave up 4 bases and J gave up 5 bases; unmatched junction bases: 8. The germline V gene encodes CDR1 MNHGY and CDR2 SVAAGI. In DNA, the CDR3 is TGTGCCAGCAGTTTTAGGGCTAGCGGGGGGCAAGATACGCAGTATTTT. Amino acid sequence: CASSFRASGGQDTQYF.

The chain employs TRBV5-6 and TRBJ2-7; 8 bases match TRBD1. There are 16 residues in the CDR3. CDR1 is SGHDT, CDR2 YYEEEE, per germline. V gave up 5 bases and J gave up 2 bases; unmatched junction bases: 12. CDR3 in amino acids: CASSSQGGTGPYEQYF. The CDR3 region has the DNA TGTGCCAGCAGTTCACAGGGGGGCACAGGGCCCTACGAGCAGTACTTC.

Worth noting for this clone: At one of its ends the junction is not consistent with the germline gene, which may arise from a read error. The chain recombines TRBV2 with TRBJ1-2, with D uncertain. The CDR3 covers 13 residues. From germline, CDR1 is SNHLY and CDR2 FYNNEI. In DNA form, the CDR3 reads TGTGCCAGCTATGAGGGAGAAGGCTATGGCTACATCTTC. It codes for CASYEGEGYGYIF.

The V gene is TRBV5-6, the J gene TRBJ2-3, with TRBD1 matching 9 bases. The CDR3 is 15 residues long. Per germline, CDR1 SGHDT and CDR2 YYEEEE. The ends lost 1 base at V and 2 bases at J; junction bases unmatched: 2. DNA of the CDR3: TGTGCCAGCAGCTTGACAGGGGGCGCCACAGATACGCAGTATTTT. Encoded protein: CASSLTGGATDTQYF.

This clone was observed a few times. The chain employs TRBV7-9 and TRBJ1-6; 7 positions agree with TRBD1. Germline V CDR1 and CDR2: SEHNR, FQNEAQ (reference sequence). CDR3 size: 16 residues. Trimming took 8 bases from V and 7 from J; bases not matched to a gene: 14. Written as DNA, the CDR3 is TGTGCCAGCCTTTCTTACCGGGACAGCTTGAATTCACCCCTCCACTTT. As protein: CASLSYRDSLNSPLHF.

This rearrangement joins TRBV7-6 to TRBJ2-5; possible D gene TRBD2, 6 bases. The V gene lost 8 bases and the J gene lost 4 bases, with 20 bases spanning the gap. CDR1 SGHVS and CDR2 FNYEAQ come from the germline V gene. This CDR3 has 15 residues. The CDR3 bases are TGTGCCAGCGGGTTAGACGGGGTGCGGGGAGAGACCCAGTACTTC. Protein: CASGLDGVRGETQYF.

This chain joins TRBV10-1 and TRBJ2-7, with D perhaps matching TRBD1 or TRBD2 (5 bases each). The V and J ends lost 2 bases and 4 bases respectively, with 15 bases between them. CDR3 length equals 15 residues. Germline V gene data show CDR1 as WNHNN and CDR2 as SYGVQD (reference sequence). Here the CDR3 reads CASSEGTALEYEQYF. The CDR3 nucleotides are TGCGCCAGCAGTGAGGGGACGGCGCTAGAGTACGAGCAGTACTTC.

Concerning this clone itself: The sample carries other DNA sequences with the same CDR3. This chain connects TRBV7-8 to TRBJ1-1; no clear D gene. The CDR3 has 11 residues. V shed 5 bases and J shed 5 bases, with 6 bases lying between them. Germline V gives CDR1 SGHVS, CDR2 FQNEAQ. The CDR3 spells CASSRGTEAFF. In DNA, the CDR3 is TGTGCCAGCAGCCGAGGAACTGAAGCTTTCTTT. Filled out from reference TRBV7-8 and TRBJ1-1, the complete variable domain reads GAGVSQSPRYKVAKRGQDVALRCDPISGHVSLFWYQQALGQGPEFLTYFQNEAQLDKSGLPSDRFFAERPEGSVSTLKIQRTQQEDSAVYLCASSRGTEAFFGQGTRLTVV.

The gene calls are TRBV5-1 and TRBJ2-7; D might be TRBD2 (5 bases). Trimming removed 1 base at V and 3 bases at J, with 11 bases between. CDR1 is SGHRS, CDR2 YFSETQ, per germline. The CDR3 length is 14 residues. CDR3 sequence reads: CASSLSSPDYEQYF. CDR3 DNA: TGCGCCAGCAGCTTGTCTAGCCCGGACTACGAGCAGTACTTC.

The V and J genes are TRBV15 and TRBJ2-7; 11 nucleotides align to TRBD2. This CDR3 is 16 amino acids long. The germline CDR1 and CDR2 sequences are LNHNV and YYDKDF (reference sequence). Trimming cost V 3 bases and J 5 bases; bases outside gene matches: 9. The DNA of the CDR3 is TGTGCCACCAGCAGTCAACTTAGCGGGAGGGGCAACGAGCAGTACTTC. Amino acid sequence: CATSSQLSGRGNEQYF.

As DNA, the CDR3 is TGTGCCAGCAGCTTACCACCCGGGACTAGCGGAACCTACGAGCAGTACTTC. Residues: CASSLPPGTSGTYEQYF. The V gene is TRBV7-9, the J gene TRBJ2-7; 11 bases are shared with TRBD2. The germline V gene has CDR1 SEHNR and CDR2 FQNEAQ (reference sequence). V lost 2 bases, J lost 2 bases, and 8 bases stayed unmatched. CDR3 size: 17 residues.

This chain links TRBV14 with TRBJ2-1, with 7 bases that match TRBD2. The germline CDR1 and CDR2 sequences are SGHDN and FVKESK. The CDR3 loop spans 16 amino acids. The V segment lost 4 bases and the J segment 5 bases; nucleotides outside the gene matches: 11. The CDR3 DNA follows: TGTGCCAGCAGCCCCGACGGCGGGAGCCCCAACAATGAGCAGTTCTTC. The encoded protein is CASSPDGGSPNNEQFF.

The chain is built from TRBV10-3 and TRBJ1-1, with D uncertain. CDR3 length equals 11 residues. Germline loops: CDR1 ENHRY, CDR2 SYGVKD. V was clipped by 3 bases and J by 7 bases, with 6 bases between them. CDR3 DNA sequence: TGTGCCATCAGTGATTCTAGTGAAGCTTTCTTT. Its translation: CAISDSSEAFF.

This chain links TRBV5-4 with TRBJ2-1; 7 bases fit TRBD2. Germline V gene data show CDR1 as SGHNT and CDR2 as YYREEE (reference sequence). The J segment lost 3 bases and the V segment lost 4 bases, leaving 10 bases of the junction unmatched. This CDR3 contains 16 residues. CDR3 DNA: TGTGCCAGCAGCCTTTCAGTAGCGGGTGGCTACAATGAGCAGTTCTTC. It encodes CASSLSVAGGYNEQFF.